The 26 T cell receptor beta chains given below trace back to one sample, sequenced in a study of T cell responses to AZD1222 COVID-19 vaccine. The assay was immunoSEQ multiplex PCR, and TCRdb's table has in-frame clones only and misses some. The repertoire holds over 120,000 clones, with about nine tenths as singletons. Material: peripheral blood, obtained on day 0 of AZD1222 vaccination. These receptors were collected from an adult in good health.

Here the CDR3 reads CASSPYSYEQYF. CDR3 nucleotides: TGTGCCAGCAGCCCCTACTCCTACGAGCAGTACTTC. This chain joins TRBV7-2 and TRBJ2-7; D not resolved. Germline CDR1 is SGHTA and CDR2 is FQGNSA. The CDR3 spans 12 residues. Deletions cut 5 bases from V and 0 bases from J, with 5 bases between.

As DNA, the CDR3 is TGTGCCAGCAGTAGCGGGAGTGGGGAGACCCAGTACTTC. Translated, it gives CASSSGSGETQYF. The J gene is TRBJ2-5, the V gene TRBV7-9; TRBD2 matches 9 bases. Trimming took 6 bases from V and 5 from J; bases not matched to a gene: 4. Germline values: CDR1 SEHNR, CDR2 FQNEAQ (reference sequence). The CDR3 runs 13 residues.

This clone was seen once. CDR3 residues: CASSQGRDGNQPQHF. The CDR3, as DNA: TGCGCCAGCAGCCAGGGCCGGGACGGCAATCAGCCCCAGCATTTT. This chain connects TRBV4-1 to TRBJ1-5; D may be TRBD1 (5 bases). Germline CDR1 reads MGHRA; CDR2 reads YSYEKL. V shed 3 bases and J shed 2 bases, with 11 bases lying between them. The CDR3 extends over 15 amino acids.

Only one count was recorded for this clone. The chain uses TRBV5-1 and TRBJ2-2; 12 bases align to TRBD1. This CDR3 has 17 amino acids. Unmatched junction bases numbered 12, after V lost 5 bases and J lost 7 bases. CDR1 and CDR2 from the germline V gene are SGHRS and YFSETQ. CDR3 in DNA: TGCGCCAGCAGTGCCGGGACAGGGGGCAATTTGGGCGGGGAGCTGTTTTTT. Translated: CASSAGTGGNLGGELFF.

The chain links TRBV7-3 to TRBJ2-6; 12 nucleotides line up with TRBD1. This CDR3 is 16 amino acids long. The germline V gene has CDR1 SGHTA and CDR2 FQGTGA. The V segment lost 4 bases and the J segment 4 bases; nucleotides outside the gene matches: 2. The CDR3: CASSSGQGAGANVLTF. CDR3 DNA: TGTGCCAGCAGCTCGGGACAGGGGGCCGGGGCCAACGTCCTGACTTTC.

This chain joins TRBV4-1 and TRBJ1-6, with D perhaps matching TRBD1 (5 bases). V was trimmed by 1 base and J by 6 bases, leaving 19 bases between them. CDR1 and CDR2 from the germline V gene are MGHRA and YSYEKL. The CDR3 length is 18 residues. The CDR3 sequence: CASSQGPVGVGPNSPLHF. CDR3 nucleotide sequence: TGCGCCAGCAGCCAAGGTCCCGTGGGGGTTGGGCCTAATTCACCCCTCCACTTT.

The rearrangement uses TRBV11-2 and TRBJ1-1, with D perhaps TRBD1 (5 bases). The CDR3 is 15 amino acids. Germline V lookup: CDR1 SGHAT, CDR2 FQNNGV. Trimming took off 3 bases at V and 1 base at J, with 12 bases between the two ends. The CDR3 sequence is CASSFGPGGNTEAFF. For the CDR3, the DNA is TGTGCCAGCAGCTTCGGTCCTGGGGGGAACACTGAAGCTTTCTTT.

This clone appeared once. The rearrangement joins TRBV10-1 to TRBJ2-5; no clear D. V was pared by 1 base and J by 7 bases, with 10 bases between. The CDR3 extends over 13 amino acids. Germline V gene sequence: CDR1 WNHNN, CDR2 SYGVQD (reference sequence). The CDR3: CASSEWGLGTQYF. The CDR3 DNA follows: TGCGCCAGCAGTGAGTGGGGTCTGGGGACCCAGTACTTC.

This sequence joins TRBV7-3 and TRBJ1-2; possible D gene TRBD1, 5 bases. The V end was cut by 5 bases, the J end by 0 bases, with 19 bases between. The CDR3 spans 17 residues. Germline CDR1 is SGHTA and CDR2 is FQGTGA. CDR3 protein: CASSPIGANPTNYGYTF. As DNA, the CDR3 is TGTGCCAGCAGCCCGATCGGGGCTAACCCCACTAACTATGGCTACACCTTC.

V usage is TRBV5-6 and J usage is TRBJ2-1; maybe TRBD2 (5 bases). This CDR3 is built from 16 residues. Trimming cost V 4 bases and J 8 bases, with 22 bases left between them. The V gene's germline CDR1 is SGHDT and CDR2 YYEEEE. CDR3 loop: CASSPARLALRDEQFF. The CDR3 DNA is TGTGCCAGCAGCCCAGCCCGGCTAGCCCTTAGGGATGAGCAGTTCTTC.

V and J are TRBV11-2 and TRBJ2-2, with D uncertain. Per the germline V gene, CDR1 is SGHAT and CDR2 is FQNNGV. The CDR3 extends over 16 amino acids. V lost 3 bases and J 0 bases, leaving 11 bases between the germline ends. This CDR3 is CASSFLGKANTGELFF. CDR3 sequence (DNA): TGTGCCAGCAGCTTTCTGGGGAAAGCGAACACCGGGGAGCTGTTTTTT.

V is TRBV6-5 and J is TRBJ1-5; 10 bases map to TRBD1. Germline CDR1 and CDR2: MNHEY and SVGAGI. CDR3 length: 14 residues. V dropped 10 bases and J dropped 3; count of bases not matched to a gene: 6. CDR3 in amino acids: CATQTGGINQPQHF. Here the CDR3 DNA reads TGTGCCACCCAGACAGGGGGCATCAATCAGCCCCAGCATTTT.

This chain connects TRBV12-5 to TRBJ1-5; TRBD1 agrees at 11 bases. V trimming: 6 bases; J trimming: 1 base; junction bases outside the gene matches: 8. Germline assignment: CDR1 LGHNT and CDR2 FRNRAP. The CDR3 length is 17 residues. The CDR3 nucleotides read TGTGCTAGTGGCCGTCACCGGGACAGGGGGAGCAATCAGCCCCAGCATTTT. This translates into CASGRHRDRGSNQPQHF.

The rearrangement joins TRBV28 to TRBJ1-1; tentatively, D is TRBD1 (6 bases). This CDR3 has 15 amino acids. Per the germline V gene, CDR1 is MDHEN and CDR2 is SYDVKM. V was cut by 1 base and J by 3 bases, with 12 bases left in between. The CDR3 is CASSLLQGSDTEAFF. The CDR3 nucleotides read TGTGCCAGCAGTTTATTACAGGGAAGCGACACTGAAGCTTTCTTT.

The chain combines TRBV5-5 with TRBJ2-3; D not resolved. The germline gives CDR1 SGHKS, CDR2 YYEKEE (reference sequence). The CDR3 loop spans 15 amino acids. The V end lost 2 bases, the J end lost 0 bases, and 10 bases lay between the germline ends. For the CDR3, the DNA is TGTGCCAGCAGCTTTTCTTCACAGAGCACAGATACGCAGTATTTT. It yields the protein CASSFSSQSTDTQYF.

The chain has TRBV5-6 and TRBJ2-7; TRBD1 agrees at 8 bases. From germline, CDR1 is SGHDT and CDR2 YYEEEE. The junction had 6 bases not matched to a gene; V was cut back by 2 bases and J by 5 bases. The CDR3 length is 14 residues. In nucleotides, the CDR3 is TGTGCCAGCAGCTTTTGGACAGGGCGGCACGAGCAGTACTTC. Encoded protein: CASSFWTGRHEQYF. The whole variable domain, remainder taken from reference TRBV5-6 and TRBJ2-7, is DAGVTQSPTHLIKTRGQQVTLRCSPKSGHDTVSWYQQALGQGPQFIFQYYEEEERQRGNFPDRFSGHQFPNYSSELNVNALLLGDSALYLCASSFWTGRHEQYFGPGTRLTVT.

The V gene is TRBV4-1, the J gene TRBJ1-2; TRBD1 agrees at 10 bases. The length of the CDR3 is 18 residues. The germline CDR1 and CDR2 sequences are MGHRA and YSYEKL. J was trimmed by 2 bases and V by 1 base; bases with no gene match: 10. As DNA, the CDR3 is TGCGCCAGCAGCCAAGTAAGGACAGGGGGACCGGGGAACTATGGCTACACCTTC. Its translation is CASSQVRTGGPGNYGYTF.

The chain uses TRBV5-6 and TRBJ1-2, with 7 bases matching TRBD1. After removal of 4 bases from V and 8 bases from J, the junction contained 8 bases not matched to a gene. CDR1 and CDR2 from the germline V gene are SGHDT and YYEEEE. The CDR3 contains 13 residues. Written as DNA, the CDR3 is TGTGCCAGCAGCCCAAGACAGGGTGCCGGCTACACCTTC. Amino acids: CASSPRQGAGYTF.

The chain combines TRBV18 with TRBJ1-2; the D is unclear. Trimming cost V 1 base and J 8 bases, with 8 bases left between them. Germline V gene sequence: CDR1 KGHSH, CDR2 LQKENI. There are 12 residues in the CDR3. CDR3 DNA: TGTGCCAGCTCACCACGCCATTGGGGCTACACCTTC. Protein sequence: CASSPRHWGYTF.

This sequence joins TRBV9 and TRBJ1-2; D is unresolved. Trimming removed 3 bases from V and 2 bases from J, with 11 bases in between. Germline assignment: CDR1 SGDLS and CDR2 YYNGEE. This CDR3 comprises 14 residues. The CDR3 protein is CASSGFLANYGYTF. CDR3 bases: TGTGCCAGCAGCGGATTCTTGGCCAACTATGGCTACACCTTC.

J is TRBJ1-1 and V is TRBV28, with unresolved D. The germline gives CDR1 MDHEN, CDR2 SYDVKM. V was cut by 3 bases and J by 1 base, with 9 bases left in between. CDR3 length equals 14 residues. The DNA of the CDR3 is TGTGCCAGCAGTTTCGGTGGACGGAACACTGAAGCTTTCTTT. Translated, it gives CASSFGGRNTEAFF.

The J gene is TRBJ1-5, the V gene TRBV28, with D maybe TRBD1 (5 bases). V shed 3 bases and J shed 0 bases, with 9 bases lying between them. In germline, CDR1 is MDHEN, CDR2 SYDVKM. CDR3 length equals 15 residues. The CDR3 region has the DNA TGTGCCAGCAGTTTCGCAGGGAGTAGCAATCAGCCCCAGCATTTT. It encodes CASSFAGSSNQPQHF.

The chain couples TRBV5-1 to TRBJ1-1, with D possibly being TRBD1 (6 bases). Germline CDR1 is SGHRS and CDR2 is YFSETQ. V was clipped by 0 bases and J by 1 base, with 19 bases between them. The CDR3 is made up of 18 amino acids. CDR3 protein: CASSLGNRRGLANTEAFF. The CDR3 region has the DNA TGCGCCAGCAGCTTGGGGAACAGACGGGGGCTAGCGAACACTGAAGCTTTCTTT. The full variable domain, completed using reference TRBV5-1 and TRBJ1-1, is KAGVTQTPRYLIKTRGQQVTLSCSPISGHRSVSWYQQTPGQGLQFLFEYFSETQRNKGNFPGRFSGRQFSNSRSEMNVSTLELGDSALYLCASSLGNRRGLANTEAFFGQGTRLTVV.

The V gene is TRBV28, the J gene TRBJ2-3; no firm D call. Germline-derived CDR1 and CDR2 are MDHEN and SYDVKM. V lost 7 bases, J lost 0 bases, and 5 bases lay in between. The CDR3 is 12 amino acids. In DNA, the CDR3 is TGTGCCAGCACCGCTAGCACAGATACGCAGTATTTT. Residues: CASTASTDTQYF.

The V call is TRBV7-9, the J call TRBJ1-4; D perhaps matches TRBD1 (5 bases). Germline V gene lookup returns CDR1 SEHNR and CDR2 FQNEAQ (reference sequence). V lost 1 base and J lost 0, with 12 bases in between. This CDR3 spans 17 amino acids. The CDR3 region has the DNA TGTGCCAGCAGCTTAGGACTCGACAGTGCAACTAATGAAAAACTGTTTTTT. Its translation: CASSLGLDSATNEKLFF. The entire variable domain, with the rest obtained from reference TRBV7-9 and TRBJ1-4, is as follows: DTGVSQNPRHKITKRGQNVTFRCDPISEHNRLYWYRQTLGQGPEFLTYFQNEAQLEKSRLLSDRFSAERPKGSFSTLEIQRTEQGDSAMYLCASSLGLDSATNEKLFFGSGTQLSVL.

This clone was observed a single time. In DNA form, the CDR3 reads TGTGCCAGCAGCCAGGCGGGAGGCTACAATGAGCAGTTCTTC. Translation gives CASSQAGGYNEQFF. The gene calls are TRBV3-1 (or the pseudogene TRBV3-2) and TRBJ2-1; TRBD2 aligns across 8 bases. The CDR3 consists of 14 residues. The V gene's germline CDR1 is LGHDT and CDR2 YNNKEL (reference sequence). The trim removed 3 bases at V and 3 bases at J, leaving 1 base unmatched.